This section outlines one T cell receptor beta chain sequence together with its context. Its antigen is undetermined. There are 15 residues in the CDR3. Germline values: CDR1 KGHSH, CDR2 LQKENI. V shed 1 base and J shed 5 bases, with 13 bases lying between them. Clones were sequenced by immunoSEQ multiplex PCR, and TCRdb holds only the in-frame ones, with some missing. Of nearly 95,000 clones in the sample, about 92% are singletons; the top ten hold 1.5% to 2.5%. These data belong to a study of graft-versus-host responses after intestinal transplantation. Across the whole study: Among the recipients, all got anti-thymocyte globulin induction and then tacrolimus and steroids for around 3 years.

Study-wide findings and caveats: Early post-transplant HvG declines showed an association with peak circulating GvH clone levels. GvH clones surfaced in recipient marrow, some emerging earlier in ileum or blood. Patients with graft-donor T cell macrochimerism had high graft-versus-host to host-versus-graft clonal ratios in allografts.

The input for sequencing was unstimulated CD8+ T cells sorted from spleen or lymph node cells, taken before intestinal transplant. The origin of this receptor is a human donor who received an intestinal transplant. This chain joins TRBV18 and TRBJ2-3; D perhaps matches TRBD1 (6 bases). In nucleotides, the CDR3 is TGTGCCAGCTCACCACAGGGGGAGTTTCAAGATACGCAGTATTTT. It codes for CASSPQGEFQDTQYF.